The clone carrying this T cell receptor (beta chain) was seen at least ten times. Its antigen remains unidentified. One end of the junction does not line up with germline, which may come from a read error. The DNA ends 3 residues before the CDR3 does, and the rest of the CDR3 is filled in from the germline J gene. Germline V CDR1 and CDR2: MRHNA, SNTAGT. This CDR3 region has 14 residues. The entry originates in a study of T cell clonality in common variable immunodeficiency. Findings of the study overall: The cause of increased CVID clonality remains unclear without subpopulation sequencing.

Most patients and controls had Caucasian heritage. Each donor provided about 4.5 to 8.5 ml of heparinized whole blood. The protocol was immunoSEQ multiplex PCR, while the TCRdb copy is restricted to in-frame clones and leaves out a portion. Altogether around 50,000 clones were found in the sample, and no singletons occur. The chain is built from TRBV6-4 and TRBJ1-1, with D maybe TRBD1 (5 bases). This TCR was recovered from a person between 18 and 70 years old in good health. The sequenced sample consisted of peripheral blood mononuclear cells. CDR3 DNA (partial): TGTGCCAGCAAAATAGACAGACAGAACACTGGA. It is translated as CASKIDRQNTG. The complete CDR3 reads CASKIDRQNTGAFF.